This T cell receptor beta chain was sequenced in a study of T-cell reconstitution after alpha-beta-depleted transplantation in children. To note about this clonotype: Its antigen is undetermined.

Study results and caveats: As was reported, about two months after transplant, alpha-beta T cells came from several hundred expanded graft clones.

V was clipped by 6 bases and J by 4 bases, with 15 bases between them. The germline V gene has CDR1 DFQATT and CDR2 SNEGSKA (reference sequence). The CDR3 is 14 amino acids. Preparing the TCRbeta library involved the use of unique molecular identifiers. TCRdb itself ran the PCR reads through MiXCR, one entry per CDR3 protein. In the table there are roughly 120,000 distinct CDR3 sequences, about 9.4% of which are singletons. The sequence was obtained from a boy younger than 10 with acute lymphoblastic leukemia, due to receive a stem cell transplant. The sample here was PBMCs, taken before TCRalphabeta/CD19-depleted stem cell transplant. This chain connects TRBV20-1 to TRBJ2-2, with TRBD2 as a possible D gene (7 bases). The CDR3 nucleotides read TGCAGTGCCCACAGGGAGGGCCGCACCGGGGAGCTGTTTTTT. This translates into CSAHREGRTGELFF.